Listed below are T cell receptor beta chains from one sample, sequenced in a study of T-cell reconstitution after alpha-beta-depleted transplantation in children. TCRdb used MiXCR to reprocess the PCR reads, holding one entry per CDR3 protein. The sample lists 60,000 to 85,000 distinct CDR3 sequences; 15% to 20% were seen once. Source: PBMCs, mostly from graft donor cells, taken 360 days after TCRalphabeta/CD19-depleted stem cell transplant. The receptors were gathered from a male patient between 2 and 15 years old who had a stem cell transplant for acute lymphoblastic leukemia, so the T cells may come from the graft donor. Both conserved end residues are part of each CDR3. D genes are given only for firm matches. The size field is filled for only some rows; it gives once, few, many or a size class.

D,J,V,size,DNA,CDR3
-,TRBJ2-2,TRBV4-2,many,TGTGCCAGCAGCCTCCCGCAGGCCGGGGAGCTGTTTTTT,CASSLPQAGELFF
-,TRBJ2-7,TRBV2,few,TGTGCCAGCAGCTTAGGGGAAAGCCCCTACGAGCAGTACTTC,CASSLGESPYEQYF
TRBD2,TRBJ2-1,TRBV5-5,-,TGTGCCAGCAGGACGACTAGCGGGGCCTACAATGAGCAGTTCTTC,CASRTTSGAYNEQFF
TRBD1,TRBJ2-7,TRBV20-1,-,TGCAGTGCTCGCGAGACAGGGGGATGGTACGAGCAGTACTTC,CSARETGGWYEQYF
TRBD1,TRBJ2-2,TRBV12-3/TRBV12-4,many,TGTGCCAGCAGTTCGCAGGGGGACGGGGAGCTGTTTTTT,CASSSQGDGELFF
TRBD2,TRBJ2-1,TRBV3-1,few,TGTGCCAGCAGCCAAGGACTAGCGGGAGGGGGGCAGTTCTTC,CASSQGLAGGGQFF
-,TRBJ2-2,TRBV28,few,TGTGCCAGCAGTAGTTTGGGGGCGCGGGGCACCGGGGAGCTGTTTTTT,CASSSLGARGTGELFF
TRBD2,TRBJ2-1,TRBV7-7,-,TGTGCTAGCAGCTTAGCCCCGACTAGCGGGAAGGTCTACTACAATGAGCAGTTCTTC,CASSLAPTSGKVYYNEQFF
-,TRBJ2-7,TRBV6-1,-,TGTGCCAGCAGCAGGTCGTTTACCTACGAGCAGTACTTC,CASSRSFTYEQYF
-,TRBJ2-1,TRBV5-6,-,TGTGCCAGCAGCTTAATTCCCAAGAGCTCCTACAATGAGCAGTTCTTC,CASSLIPKSSYNEQFF
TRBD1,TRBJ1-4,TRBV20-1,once,TGCAGTGCTACCCACAGGGGGCGAGGTGAAAAACTGTTTTTT,CSATHRGRGEKLFF
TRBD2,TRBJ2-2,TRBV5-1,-,TGCGCCAGCAGCCAATATAGCGGGAGGGCCACCGGGGAGCTGTTTTTT,CASSQYSGRATGELFF
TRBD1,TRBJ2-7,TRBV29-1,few,TGCAGCGTTGGGACAGGGAGTTACGAGCAGTACTTC,CSVGTGSYEQYF
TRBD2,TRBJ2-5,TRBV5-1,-,TGCGCCAGCAGCTTGGCCGGGCTAGCGGGAACCTTC,CASSLAGLAGTF
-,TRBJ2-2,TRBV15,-,TGTGCCACTACTCCTCGCGGCGACAGGCCGAACACCGGGGAGCTGTTTTTT,CATTPRGDRPNTGELFF
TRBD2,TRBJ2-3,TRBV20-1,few,TGCAGTGCTAGTCTTCCTAGCGGGACTACAGATACGCAGTATTTT,CSASLPSGTTDTQYF
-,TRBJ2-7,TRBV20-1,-,TGCAGTGCCAAAGGGACGGGATACTACGAGCAGTACTTC,CSAKGTGYYEQYF
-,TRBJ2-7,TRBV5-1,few,TGCGCCAGCAGCTCTGGACCCTCCTACGAGCAGTACTTC,CASSSGPSYEQYF
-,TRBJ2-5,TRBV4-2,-,TGTGCCAGGAGCTCCGGGTGGTTAGAGACCCAGTACTTC,CARSSGWLETQYF
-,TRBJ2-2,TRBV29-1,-,TGCAGCGTTGTTCGGGTAACCGGGGAGCTGTTTTTT,CSVVRVTGELFF
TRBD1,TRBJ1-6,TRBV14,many,TGTGCCAGCAGCCGATATCTCGGGACAGCCAAACAGCCATCCGCTCACAATGATAATTCACCCCTCCACTTT,CASSRYLGTAKQPSAHNDNSPLHF
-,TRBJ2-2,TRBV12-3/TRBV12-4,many,TGTGCCAGCAGGTATACAGTAAACACCGGGGAGCTGTTTTTT,CASRYTVNTGELFF
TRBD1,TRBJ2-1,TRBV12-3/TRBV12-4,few,TGTGCCAGCAGACCAAGACAGGGGAGGCTGTTCTTC,CASRPRQGRLFF
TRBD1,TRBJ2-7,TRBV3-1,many,TGTGCCAGCAGCAAACTAGGGACAGACGGCAAGCAGTACTTC,CASSKLGTDGKQYF
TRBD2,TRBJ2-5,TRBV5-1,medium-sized,TGCGCCAGCAGCCCAAGGAGACTAGCGGGGGAAGAGACCCAGTACTTC,CASSPRRLAGEETQYF
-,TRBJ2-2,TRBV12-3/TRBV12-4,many,TGTGCCAGCAGTTCCCTTAGGACCTACAACACCGGGGAGCTGTTTTTT,CASSSLRTYNTGELFF
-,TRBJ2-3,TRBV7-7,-,TGTGCCAGCAGCTTAGAACGAGGCGATACGCAGTATTTT,CASSLERGDTQYF
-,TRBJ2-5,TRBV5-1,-,TGCGCCAGCAGCTTCCCCACCCCCAGGCCCCAAGAGACCCAGTACTTC,CASSFPTPRPQETQYF